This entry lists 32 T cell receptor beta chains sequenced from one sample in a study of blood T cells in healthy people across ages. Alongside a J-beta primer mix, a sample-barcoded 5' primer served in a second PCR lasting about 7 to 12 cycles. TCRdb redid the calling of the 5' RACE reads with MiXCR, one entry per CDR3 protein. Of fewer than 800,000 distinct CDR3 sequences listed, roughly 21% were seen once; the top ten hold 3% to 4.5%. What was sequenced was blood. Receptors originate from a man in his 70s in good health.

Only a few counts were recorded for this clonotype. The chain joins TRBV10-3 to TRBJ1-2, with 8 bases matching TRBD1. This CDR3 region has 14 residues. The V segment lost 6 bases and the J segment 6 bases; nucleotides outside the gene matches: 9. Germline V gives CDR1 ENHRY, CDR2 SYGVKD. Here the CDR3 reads CAIREPDRGDGYTF. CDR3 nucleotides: TGTGCCATCAGGGAACCCGACAGGGGCGATGGCTACACCTTC.

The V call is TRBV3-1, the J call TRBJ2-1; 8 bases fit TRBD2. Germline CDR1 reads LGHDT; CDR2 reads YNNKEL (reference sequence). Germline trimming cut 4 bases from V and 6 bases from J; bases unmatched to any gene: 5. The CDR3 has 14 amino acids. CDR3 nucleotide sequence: TGTGCCAGCAGCCCGGGACTAGAACCCAATGAGCAGTTCTTC. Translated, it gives CASSPGLEPNEQFF.

CDR3 sequence reads: CASSTENGYEQYF. CDR3 coding DNA: TGCGCCAGCAGCACGGAGAACGGGTACGAGCAGTACTTC. The rearrangement links TRBV5-1 to TRBJ2-7; D is uncertain. Trimming pared 4 bases from V and 4 bases from J, leaving 12 bases between. Germline V gives CDR1 SGHRS, CDR2 YFSETQ. This CDR3 is 13 amino acids long.

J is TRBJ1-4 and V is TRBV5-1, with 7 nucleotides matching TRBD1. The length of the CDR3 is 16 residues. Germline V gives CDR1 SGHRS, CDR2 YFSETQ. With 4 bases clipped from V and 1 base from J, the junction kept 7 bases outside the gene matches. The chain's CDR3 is CASSIYRGGTNEKLFF. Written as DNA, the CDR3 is TGCGCCAGCAGCATCTACAGGGGAGGAACTAATGAAAAACTGTTTTTT.

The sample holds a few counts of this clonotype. Here the CDR3 reads CASGTSGRAAYNEQFF. The CDR3 DNA reads as TGTGCCAGCGGGACTAGCGGGAGGGCCGCGTACAATGAGCAGTTCTTC. The rearrangement joins TRBV28 to TRBJ2-1; 16 bases agree with TRBD2. Germline V gene sequence: CDR1 MDHEN, CDR2 SYDVKM. V shed 8 bases and J 4 bases; nucleotides not matched to a gene: 5. The CDR3 is 16 residues long.

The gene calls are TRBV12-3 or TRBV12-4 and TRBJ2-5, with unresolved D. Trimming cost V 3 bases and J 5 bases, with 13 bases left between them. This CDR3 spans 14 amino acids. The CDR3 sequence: CASSFWAPNETQYF. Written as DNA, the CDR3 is TGTGCCAGCAGTTTCTGGGCGCCGAATGAGACCCAGTACTTC.

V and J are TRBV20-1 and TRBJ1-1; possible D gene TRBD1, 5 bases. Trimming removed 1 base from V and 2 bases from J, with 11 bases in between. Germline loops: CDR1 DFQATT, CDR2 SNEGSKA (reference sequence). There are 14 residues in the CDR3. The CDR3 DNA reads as TGCAGTGCTAGAGTGGGGACGTTAAACACTGAAGCTTTCTTT. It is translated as CSARVGTLNTEAFF.

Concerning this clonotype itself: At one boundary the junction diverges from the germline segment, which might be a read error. For the CDR3, the DNA is TGTGCCAGCAGCCATTTAGCGGGAAAAGAGACCCAGTACTTT. Translated, it gives CASSHLAGKETQYF. The chain is built from TRBV3-1 and TRBJ2-3; TRBD2 matches at 8 bases. The V gene's germline CDR1 is LGHDT and CDR2 YNNKEL (reference sequence). This CDR3 region has 14 residues.

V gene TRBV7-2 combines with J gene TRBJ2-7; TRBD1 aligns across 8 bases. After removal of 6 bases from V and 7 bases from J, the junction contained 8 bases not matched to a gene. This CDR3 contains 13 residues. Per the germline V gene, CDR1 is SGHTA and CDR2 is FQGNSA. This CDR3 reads CASSRDRTAEQYF. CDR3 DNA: TGTGCCAGCAGTCGGGACAGGACTGCGGAGCAGTACTTC.

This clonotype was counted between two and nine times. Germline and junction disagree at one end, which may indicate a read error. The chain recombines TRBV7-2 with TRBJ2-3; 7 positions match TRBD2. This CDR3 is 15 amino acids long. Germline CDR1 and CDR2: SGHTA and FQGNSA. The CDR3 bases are TGCGCCAGCAGCTTAGTTGGCGGGAGAGCAGATACGCAGTATTTT. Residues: CASSLVGGRADTQYF.

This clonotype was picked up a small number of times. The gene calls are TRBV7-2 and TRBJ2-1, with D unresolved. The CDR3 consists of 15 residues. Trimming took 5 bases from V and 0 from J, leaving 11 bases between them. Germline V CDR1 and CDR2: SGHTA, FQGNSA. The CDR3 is CASSLTGASYNEQFF. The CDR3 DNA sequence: TGTGCCAGCAGCCTGACGGGCGCCTCCTACAATGAGCAGTTCTTC.

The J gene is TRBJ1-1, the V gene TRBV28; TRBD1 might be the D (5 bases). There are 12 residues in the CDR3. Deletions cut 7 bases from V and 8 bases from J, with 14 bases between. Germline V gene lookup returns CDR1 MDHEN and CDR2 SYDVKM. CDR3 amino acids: CASKNLGTEAFF. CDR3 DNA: TGTGCCAGCAAGAACCTCGGGACGGAAGCTTTCTTT.

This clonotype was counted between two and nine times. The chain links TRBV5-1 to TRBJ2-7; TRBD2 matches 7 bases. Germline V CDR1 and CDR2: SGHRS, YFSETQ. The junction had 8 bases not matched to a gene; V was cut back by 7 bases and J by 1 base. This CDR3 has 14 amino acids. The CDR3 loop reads CASGPGDYSYEQYF. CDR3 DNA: TGCGCCAGCGGCCCCGGGGACTATTCCTACGAGCAGTACTTC.

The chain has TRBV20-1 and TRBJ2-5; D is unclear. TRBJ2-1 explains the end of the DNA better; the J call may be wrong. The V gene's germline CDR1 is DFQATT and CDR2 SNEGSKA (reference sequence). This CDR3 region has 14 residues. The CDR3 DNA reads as TGCAGTGCGCGCGGACGGGCTCCTGGCAATGAGCAGTTCTTC. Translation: CSARGRAPGNEQFF.

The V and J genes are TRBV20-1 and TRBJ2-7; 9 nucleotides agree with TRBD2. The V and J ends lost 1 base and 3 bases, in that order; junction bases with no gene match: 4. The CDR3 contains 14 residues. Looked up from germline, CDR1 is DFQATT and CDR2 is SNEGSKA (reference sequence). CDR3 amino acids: CSARAGTSNYEQYF. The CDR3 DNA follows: TGCAGTGCTAGAGCCGGGACTAGCAACTACGAGCAGTACTTC.

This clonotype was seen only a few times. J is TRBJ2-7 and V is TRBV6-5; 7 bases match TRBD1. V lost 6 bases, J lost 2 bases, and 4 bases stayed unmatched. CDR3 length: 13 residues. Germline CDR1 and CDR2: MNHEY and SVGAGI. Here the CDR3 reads CASRLGQTYEQYF. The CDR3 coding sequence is TGTGCCAGCAGATTGGGACAGACCTACGAGCAGTACTTC.

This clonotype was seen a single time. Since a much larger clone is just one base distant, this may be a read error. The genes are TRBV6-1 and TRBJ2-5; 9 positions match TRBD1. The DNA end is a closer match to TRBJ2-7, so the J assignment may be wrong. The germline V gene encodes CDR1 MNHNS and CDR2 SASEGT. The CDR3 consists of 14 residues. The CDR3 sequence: CASSAGTGTYEQYF. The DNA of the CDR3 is TGTGCCAGCAGTGCCGGGACAGGGACCTACGAGCAGTACTTC.

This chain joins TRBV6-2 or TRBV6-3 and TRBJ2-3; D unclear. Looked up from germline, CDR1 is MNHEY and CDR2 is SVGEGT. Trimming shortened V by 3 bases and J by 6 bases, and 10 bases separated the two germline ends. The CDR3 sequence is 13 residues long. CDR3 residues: CASSYGPSDTQYF. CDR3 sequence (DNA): TGTGCCAGCAGTTATGGACCGTCGGATACGCAGTATTTT.

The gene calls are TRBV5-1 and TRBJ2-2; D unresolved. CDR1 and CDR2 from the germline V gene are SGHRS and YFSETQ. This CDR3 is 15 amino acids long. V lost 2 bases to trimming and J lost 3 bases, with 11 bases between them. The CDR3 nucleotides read TGCGCCAGCAGCTTAAGTAGGGCGGACACCGGGGAGCTGTTTTTT. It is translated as CASSLSRADTGELFF.

CDR3 protein: CASSPLGQGDQPQHF. In nucleotides, the CDR3 is TGTGCCAGCTCACCCCTCGGACAGGGTGATCAGCCCCAGCATTTT. The chain employs TRBV18 and TRBJ1-5; TRBD1 agrees at 8 bases. Germline lookup yields CDR1 KGHSH and CDR2 LQKENI. This CDR3 is 15 amino acids long. Losses at the gene ends were 3 bases for V and 5 bases for J; bases not matched to a gene: 6.

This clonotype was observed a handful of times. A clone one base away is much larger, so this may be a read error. The CDR3 protein is CATSESRRGGNEQFF. The DNA for the CDR3 is TGTGCCACCAGTGAGTCCAGGAGGGGTGGAAATGAGCAGTTCTTC. The genes are TRBV24-1 and TRBJ2-1; tentatively, D is TRBD2 (6 bases). The CDR3 runs 15 residues. Germline V gene lookup returns CDR1 KGHDR and CDR2 SFDVKD. V dropped 4 bases and J dropped 7 bases, with 16 bases sitting between them.

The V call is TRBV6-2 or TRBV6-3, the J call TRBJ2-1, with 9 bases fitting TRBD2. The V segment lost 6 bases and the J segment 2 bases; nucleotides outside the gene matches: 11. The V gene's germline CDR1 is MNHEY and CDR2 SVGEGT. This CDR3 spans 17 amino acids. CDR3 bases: TGTGCCAGCAGCCGCCCTTCCTTAGCGGGAGCCTACAATGAGCAGTTCTTC. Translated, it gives CASSRPSLAGAYNEQFF.

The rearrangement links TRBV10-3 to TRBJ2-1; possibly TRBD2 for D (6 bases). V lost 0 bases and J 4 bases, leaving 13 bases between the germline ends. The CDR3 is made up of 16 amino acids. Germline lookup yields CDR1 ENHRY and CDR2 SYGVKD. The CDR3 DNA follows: TGTGCCATCAGTGAGTCGTTTGGAGGGGAGTACAATGAGCAGTTCTTC. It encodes CAISESFGGEYNEQFF.

Here the CDR3 reads CSVADRVYVDTQYF. Here the CDR3 DNA reads TGCAGCGTCGCCGACAGGGTGTACGTCGATACGCAGTATTTT. This sequence joins TRBV29-1 and TRBJ2-3; 7 nucleotides match TRBD1. This CDR3 spans 14 amino acids. V lost 6 bases, J lost 6 bases, and 12 bases stayed unmatched. Germline assignment: CDR1 SQVTM and CDR2 ANQGSEA.

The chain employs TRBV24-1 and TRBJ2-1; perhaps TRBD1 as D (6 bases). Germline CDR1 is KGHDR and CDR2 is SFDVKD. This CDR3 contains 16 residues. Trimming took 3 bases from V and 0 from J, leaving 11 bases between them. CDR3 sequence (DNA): TGTGCCACCAGTGATGCAGGGGCCTCCTCCTACAATGAGCAGTTCTTC. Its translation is CATSDAGASSYNEQFF.

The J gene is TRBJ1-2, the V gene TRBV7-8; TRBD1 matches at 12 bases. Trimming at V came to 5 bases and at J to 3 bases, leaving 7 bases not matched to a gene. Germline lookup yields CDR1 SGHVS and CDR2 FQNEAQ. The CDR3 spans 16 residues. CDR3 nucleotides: TGTGCCAGCAGCGAAACCGGGACAGGGGGCTACTATGGCTACACCTTC. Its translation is CASSETGTGGYYGYTF.

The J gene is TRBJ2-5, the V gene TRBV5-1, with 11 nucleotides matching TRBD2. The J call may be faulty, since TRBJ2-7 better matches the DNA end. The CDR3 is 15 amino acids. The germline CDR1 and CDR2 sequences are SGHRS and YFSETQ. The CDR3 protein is CASSSGLAAIYEQYF. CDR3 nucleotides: TGCGCCAGCAGCTCGGGACTAGCGGCAATCTACGAGCAGTACTTC.

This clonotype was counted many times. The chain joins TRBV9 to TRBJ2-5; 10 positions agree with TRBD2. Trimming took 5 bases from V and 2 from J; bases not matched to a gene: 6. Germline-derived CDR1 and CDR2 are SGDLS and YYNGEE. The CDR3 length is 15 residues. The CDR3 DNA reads TGTGCCAGCAGACGGACTAGCGGCCCTCAAGAGACCCAGTACTTC. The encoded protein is CASRRTSGPQETQYF.

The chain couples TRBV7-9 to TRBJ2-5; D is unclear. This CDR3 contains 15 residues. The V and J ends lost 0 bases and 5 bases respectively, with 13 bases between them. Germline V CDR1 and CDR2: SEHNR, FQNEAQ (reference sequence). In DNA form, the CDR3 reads TGTGCCAGCAGCTTAGCCGAACAAGCAAGTGAGACCCAGTACTTC. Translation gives CASSLAEQASETQYF.

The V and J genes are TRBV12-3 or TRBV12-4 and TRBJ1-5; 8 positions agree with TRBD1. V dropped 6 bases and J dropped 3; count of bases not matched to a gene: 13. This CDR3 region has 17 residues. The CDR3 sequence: CASRHSGTGFSNQPQHF. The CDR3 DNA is TGTGCCAGCAGACATTCCGGGACAGGTTTTTCCAATCAGCCCCAGCATTTT.

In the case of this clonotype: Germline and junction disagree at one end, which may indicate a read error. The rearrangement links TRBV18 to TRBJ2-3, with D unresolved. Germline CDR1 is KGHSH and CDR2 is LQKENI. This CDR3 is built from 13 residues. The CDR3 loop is CAGSRPDTDTQYF. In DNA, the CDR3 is TGTGCCGGCTCACGACCTGACACAGATACGCAGTATTTT.

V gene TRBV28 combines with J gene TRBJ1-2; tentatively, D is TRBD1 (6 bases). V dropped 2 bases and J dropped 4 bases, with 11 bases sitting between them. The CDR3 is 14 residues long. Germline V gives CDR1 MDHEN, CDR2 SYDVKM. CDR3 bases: TGTGCCAGCAGTTTAGGCCAGGGGACCTATGGCTACACCTTC. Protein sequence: CASSLGQGTYGYTF.